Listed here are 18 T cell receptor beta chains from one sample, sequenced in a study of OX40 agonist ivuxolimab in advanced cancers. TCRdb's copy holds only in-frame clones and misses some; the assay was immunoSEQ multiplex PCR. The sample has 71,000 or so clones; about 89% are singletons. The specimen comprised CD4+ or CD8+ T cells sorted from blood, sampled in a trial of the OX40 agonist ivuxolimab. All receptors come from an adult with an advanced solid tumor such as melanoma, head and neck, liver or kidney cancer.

The CDR3 loop is CATEPQDRSSYEQYF. The CDR3, as DNA: TGTGCCACCGAACCCCAGGACAGGTCTTCCTACGAGCAGTACTTC. The chain employs TRBV6-1 and TRBJ2-7; the match to TRBD1 covers 7 bases. This CDR3 contains 15 residues. Germline-derived CDR1 and CDR2 are MNHNS and SASEGT. V shed 10 bases and J 1 base; nucleotides not matched to a gene: 13.

The CDR3 sequence: CASKYALSYEQYF. Here the CDR3 DNA reads TGTGCCAGCAAGTATGCCCTATCCTACGAGCAGTACTTC. The chain employs TRBV2 and TRBJ2-7; D not certain. Per germline, CDR1 SNHLY and CDR2 FYNNEI. The CDR3 totals 13 residues. Deletions cut 7 bases from V and 1 base from J, with 11 bases between.

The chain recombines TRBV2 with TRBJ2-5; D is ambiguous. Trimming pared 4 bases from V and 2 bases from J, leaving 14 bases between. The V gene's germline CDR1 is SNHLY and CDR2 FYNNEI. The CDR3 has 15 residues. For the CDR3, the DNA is TGTGCCAGCAGTGGACCGACGGCCACTCAAGAGACCCAGTACTTC. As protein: CASSGPTATQETQYF.

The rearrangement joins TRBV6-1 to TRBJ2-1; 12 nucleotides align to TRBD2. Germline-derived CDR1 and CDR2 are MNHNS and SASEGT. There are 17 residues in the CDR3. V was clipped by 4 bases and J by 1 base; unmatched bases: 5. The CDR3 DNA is TGTGCCAGCAGTGTTAGGCTAGCGGGGGGGTCCTACAATGAGCAGTTCTTC. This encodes CASSVRLAGGSYNEQFF.

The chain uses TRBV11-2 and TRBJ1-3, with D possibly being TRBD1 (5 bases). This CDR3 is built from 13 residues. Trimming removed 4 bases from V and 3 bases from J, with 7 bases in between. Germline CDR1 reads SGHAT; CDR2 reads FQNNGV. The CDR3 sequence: CASSSGYGNTIYF. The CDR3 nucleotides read TGTGCCAGCAGCTCAGGGTATGGAAACACCATATATTTT. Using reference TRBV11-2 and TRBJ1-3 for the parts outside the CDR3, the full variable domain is EAGVAQSPRYKIIEKRQSVAFWCNPISGHATLYWYQQILGQGPKLLIQFQNNGVVDDSQLPKDRFSAERLKGVDSTLKIQPAKLEDSAVYLCASSSGYGNTIYFGEGSWLTVV.

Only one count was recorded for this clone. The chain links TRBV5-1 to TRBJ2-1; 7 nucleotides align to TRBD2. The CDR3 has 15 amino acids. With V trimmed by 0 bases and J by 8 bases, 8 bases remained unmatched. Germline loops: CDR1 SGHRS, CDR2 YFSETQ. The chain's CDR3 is CASSLAPQAGDEQFF. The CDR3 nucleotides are TGCGCCAGCAGCTTGGCTCCCCAGGCGGGGGATGAGCAGTTCTTC.

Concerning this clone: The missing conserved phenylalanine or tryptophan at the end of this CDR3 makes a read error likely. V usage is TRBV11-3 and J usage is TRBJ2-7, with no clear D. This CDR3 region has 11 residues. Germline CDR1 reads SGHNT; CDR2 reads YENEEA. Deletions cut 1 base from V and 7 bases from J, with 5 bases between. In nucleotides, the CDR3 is TGTGCCAGCAGCTTAGGCAGTGAGCAGTACCTC. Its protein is CASSLGSEQYL.

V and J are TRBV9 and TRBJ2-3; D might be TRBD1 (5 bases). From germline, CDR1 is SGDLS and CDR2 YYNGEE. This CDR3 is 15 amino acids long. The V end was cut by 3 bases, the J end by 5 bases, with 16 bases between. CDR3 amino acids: CASSGGIGARDTQYF. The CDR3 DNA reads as TGTGCCAGCAGCGGGGGAATTGGGGCGAGAGATACGCAGTATTTT. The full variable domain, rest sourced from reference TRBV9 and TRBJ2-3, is DSGVTQTPKHLITATGQRVTLRCSPRSGDLSVYWYQQSLDQGLQFLIQYYNGEERAKGNILERFSAQQFPDLHSELNLSSLELGDSALYFCASSGGIGARDTQYFGPGTRLTVL.

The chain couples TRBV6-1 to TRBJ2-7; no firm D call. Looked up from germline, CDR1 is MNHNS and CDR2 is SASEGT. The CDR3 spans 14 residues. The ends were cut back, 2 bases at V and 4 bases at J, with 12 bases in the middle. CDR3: CASSERTELYEQYF. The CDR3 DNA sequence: TGTGCCAGCAGTGAAAGGACGGAGCTATACGAGCAGTACTTC.

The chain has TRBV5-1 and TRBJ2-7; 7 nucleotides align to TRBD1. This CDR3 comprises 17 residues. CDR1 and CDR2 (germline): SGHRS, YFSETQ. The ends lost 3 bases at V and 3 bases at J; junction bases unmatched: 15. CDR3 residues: CASSSRQGKVVDYEQYF. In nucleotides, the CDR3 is TGCGCCAGCAGCTCAAGACAGGGCAAGGTTGTAGACTACGAGCAGTACTTC.

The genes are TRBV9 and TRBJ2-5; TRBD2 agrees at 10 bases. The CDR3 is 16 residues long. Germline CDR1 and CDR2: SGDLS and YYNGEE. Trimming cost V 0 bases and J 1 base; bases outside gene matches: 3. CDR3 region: CASSVGASGGQETQYF. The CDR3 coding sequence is TGTGCCAGCAGCGTAGGTGCTAGCGGGGGCCAAGAGACCCAGTACTTC.

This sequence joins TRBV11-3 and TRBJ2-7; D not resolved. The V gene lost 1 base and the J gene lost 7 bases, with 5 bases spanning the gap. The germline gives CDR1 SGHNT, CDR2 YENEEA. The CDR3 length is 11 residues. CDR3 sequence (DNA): TGTGCCAGCAGCTTAGGCAGTGAGCAGTACTTC. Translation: CASSLGSEQYF.

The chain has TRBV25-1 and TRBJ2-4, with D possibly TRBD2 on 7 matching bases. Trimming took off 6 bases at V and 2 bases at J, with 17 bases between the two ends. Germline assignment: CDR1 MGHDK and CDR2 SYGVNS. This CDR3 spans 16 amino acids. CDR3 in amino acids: CASRRGGGSTKNIQYF. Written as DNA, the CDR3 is TGTGCCAGCAGGAGGGGGGGCGGAAGTACCAAAAACATTCAGTACTTC.

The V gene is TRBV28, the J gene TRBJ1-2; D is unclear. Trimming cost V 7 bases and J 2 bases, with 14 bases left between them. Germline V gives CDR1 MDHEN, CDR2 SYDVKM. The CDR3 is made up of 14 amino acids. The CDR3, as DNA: TGTGCCAGCACCCTGAGCGGGAAAAACTATGGCTACACCTTC. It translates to CASTLSGKNYGYTF.

DNA of the CDR3: TGTGCCAGCAGCCCCATGGGGGGGGAGGGTGAAGCTTTCTTT. This encodes CASSPMGGEGEAFF. This chain links TRBV9 with TRBJ1-1, with D perhaps TRBD1 (5 bases). The germline V gene has CDR1 SGDLS and CDR2 YYNGEE. V was cut by 4 bases and J by 7 bases, with 17 bases left in between. The CDR3 has 14 residues.

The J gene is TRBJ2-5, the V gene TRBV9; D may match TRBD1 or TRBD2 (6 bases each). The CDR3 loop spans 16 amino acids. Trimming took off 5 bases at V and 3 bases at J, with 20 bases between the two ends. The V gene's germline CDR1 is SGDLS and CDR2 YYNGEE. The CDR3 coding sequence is TGTGCCAGCAGTTTGGGTTGGGGGGCCACGGAAGAGACCCAGTACTTC. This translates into CASSLGWGATEETQYF.

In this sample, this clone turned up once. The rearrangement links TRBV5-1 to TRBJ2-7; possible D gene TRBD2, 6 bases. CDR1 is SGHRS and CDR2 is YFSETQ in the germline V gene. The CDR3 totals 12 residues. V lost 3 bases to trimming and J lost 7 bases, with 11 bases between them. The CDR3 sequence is CASSWRGGEQYF. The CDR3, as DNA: TGCGCCAGCAGCTGGAGGGGAGGTGAGCAGTACTTC.

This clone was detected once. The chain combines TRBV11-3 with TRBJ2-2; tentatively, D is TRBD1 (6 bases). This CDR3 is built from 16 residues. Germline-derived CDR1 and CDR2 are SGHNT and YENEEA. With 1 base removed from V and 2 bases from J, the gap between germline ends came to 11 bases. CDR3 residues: CASSLAPTGNTGELFF. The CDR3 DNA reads TGTGCCAGCAGCTTAGCCCCGACAGGAAACACCGGGGAGCTGTTTTTT.